Presented here are 6 T cell receptor beta chains from one specimen sequenced in a study of a mutant IDH1 vaccine in newly diagnosed glioma. As to time point: week 35, safety follow-up. The investigators gave 300 ug of mutant IDH1 20-mer peptide in each vaccine dose, together with topical imiquimod. The table came from immunoSEQ multiplex PCR; TCRdb's copy has only in-frame clones and leaves some out. The table records roughly 48,000 clones, about three quarters of them present only once. These receptors are not linked to any known antigen. This specimen consisted of PBMCs, obtained from a glioma patient whose treatment included an IDH1 peptide vaccine. These receptors were taken from a man aged 35 to 55 with glioma.

The V call is TRBV5-5, the J call TRBJ2-2, with TRBD1 matching over 7 bases. J was trimmed by 3 bases and V by 4 bases; bases with no gene match: 3. Germline-derived CDR1 and CDR2 are SGHKS and YYEKEE (reference sequence). This CDR3 is built from 14 residues. The chain's CDR3 is CASSHRGDTGELFF. The CDR3 DNA follows: TGTGCCAGCAGCCACAGGGGAGACACCGGGGAGCTGTTTTTT.

This sequence joins TRBV2 and TRBJ2-2; perhaps D is TRBD1 or TRBD2 (7 bases each). The V gene's germline CDR1 is SNHLY and CDR2 FYNNEI. The CDR3 has 15 residues. V lost 4 bases, J lost 4 bases, and 13 bases lay in between. Here the CDR3 reads CASSGEGASTGELFF. The CDR3 coding sequence is TGTGCCAGCAGTGGGGAGGGGGCCAGCACCGGGGAGCTGTTTTTT.

The chain uses TRBV19 and TRBJ1-5, with a weak D call TRBD1 (6 bases). Deletions cut 3 bases from V and 0 bases from J, with 9 bases between. Germline CDR1 LNHDA, CDR2 SQIVND (reference sequence). The CDR3 runs to 15 residues. This CDR3 reads CASSIGTLSNQPQHF. In DNA form, the CDR3 reads TGTGCCAGTAGTATTGGGACACTTAGCAATCAGCCCCAGCATTTT.

The CDR3 DNA reads TGTGCCAGCAGACATCGTCCTCAACCCTACGAGCAGTACTTC. Its translation: CASRHRPQPYEQYF. The chain has TRBV6-7 and TRBJ2-7; D call uncertain. TRBV6-7 carries the ORF label, with uncertain function. Trimming left V 6 bases short and J 2 bases short, with 14 bases between. The CDR3 totals 14 residues.

This clone was picked up a small number of times. This chain uses TRBV6-5 with TRBJ2-2; no clear D. CDR3 length: 14 residues. From germline, CDR1 is MNHEY and CDR2 SVGAGI. Trimming removed 10 bases from V and 0 bases from J, with 12 bases in between. CDR3 coding DNA: TGTGCCACCGCCCATAATGCGAACACCGGGGAGCTGTTTTTT. Its protein is CATAHNANTGELFF.

The chain joins TRBV6-1 to TRBJ2-1, with D hard to call. The CDR3 runs to 14 residues. V was pared by 0 bases and J by 2 bases, with 5 bases between. Per germline, CDR1 MNHNS and CDR2 SASEGT. Written as DNA, the CDR3 is TGTGCCAGCAGTGAAGCCTCCCCCTACAATGAGCAGTTCTTC. This translates into CASSEASPYNEQFF.